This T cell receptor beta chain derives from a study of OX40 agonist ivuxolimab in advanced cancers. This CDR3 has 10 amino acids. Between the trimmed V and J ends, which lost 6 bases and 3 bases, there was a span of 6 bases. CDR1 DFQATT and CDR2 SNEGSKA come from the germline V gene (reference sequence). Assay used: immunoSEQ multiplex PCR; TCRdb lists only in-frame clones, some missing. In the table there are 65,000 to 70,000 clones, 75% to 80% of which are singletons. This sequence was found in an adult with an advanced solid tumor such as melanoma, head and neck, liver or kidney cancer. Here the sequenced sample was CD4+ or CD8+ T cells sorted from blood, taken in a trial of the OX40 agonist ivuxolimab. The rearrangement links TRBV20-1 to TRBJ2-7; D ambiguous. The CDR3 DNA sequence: TGCAGTGCGGGCGGCTACGAGCAGTACTTC. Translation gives CSAGGYEQYF.